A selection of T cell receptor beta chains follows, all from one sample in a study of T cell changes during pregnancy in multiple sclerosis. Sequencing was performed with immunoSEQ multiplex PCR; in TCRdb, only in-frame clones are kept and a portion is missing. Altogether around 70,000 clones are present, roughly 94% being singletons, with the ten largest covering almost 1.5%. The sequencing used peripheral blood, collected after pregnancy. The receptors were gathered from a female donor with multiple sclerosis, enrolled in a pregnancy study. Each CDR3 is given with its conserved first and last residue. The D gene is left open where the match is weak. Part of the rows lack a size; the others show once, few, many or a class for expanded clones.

CASSVERGGGGDTQYF TGTGCCAGCAGCGTAGAGCGGGGAGGAGGAGGAGATACGCAGTATTTT TRBV9 . TRBD2 TRBJ2-3
CASSVGTSGKSVTQYF TGTGCCAGCAGTGTGGGGACTAGCGGGAAATCGGTGACCCAGTACTTC TRBV2 . TRBD2 TRBJ2-5
CASRVRDRGDNSPLHF TGTGCCAGCAGGGTCCGGGACAGGGGCGATAATTCACCCCTCCACTTT TRBV25-1 . TRBD1 TRBJ1-6
CASSPREAMNTEAFF TGTGCCAGCAGCCCTAGAGAGGCAATGAACACTGAAGCTTTCTTT TRBV9 . . TRBJ1-1
CASSPQDRGPEAFF TGTGCCAGCTCACCACAGGACAGGGGGCCTGAAGCTTTCTTT TRBV18 . TRBD1 TRBJ1-1
CASRAQGRNTEAFF TGTGCCAGCAGAGCCCAGGGGCGAAACACTGAAGCTTTCTTT TRBV28 . . TRBJ1-1
CASSFTRQGLGGYTF TGTGCCAGCAGCTTTACCCGACAGGGGCTGGGAGGCTACACCTTC TRBV5-4 . TRBD1 TRBJ1-2
CASSSTAFSTNEKLFF TGCGCCAGCAGCTCCACAGCCTTCTCAACTAATGAAAAACTGTTTTTT TRBV5-1 . . TRBJ1-4
CASPRERDQPQHF TGTGCCAGCCCTAGGGAGAGGGATCAGCCCCAGCATTTT TRBV25-1 once . TRBJ1-5
CASSLVRDSGEKLFF TGCGCCAGCAGCTTGGTTCGGGATTCAGGCGAAAAACTGTTTTTT TRBV5-1 . . TRBJ1-4
CASSRGQAGMNTEAFF TGTGCCAGCAGCAGGGGACAGGCGGGGATGAACACTGAAGCTTTCTTT TRBV7-9 . TRBD1 TRBJ1-1
CAWSDGHRGPGNTIYF TGTGCCTGGAGTGACGGCCACAGGGGGCCAGGAAACACCATATATTTT TRBV30 . TRBD1 TRBJ1-3
CASSADSNSYGYTF TGTGCCAGCAGCGCGGACAGTAACAGCTATGGCTACACCTTC TRBV5-6 . . TRBJ1-2
CASTRGPGSQPQHF TGTGCCAGCACCAGGGGGCCTGGGAGTCAGCCCCAGCATTTT TRBV9 . TRBD1 TRBJ1-5
CASSPPGTGNQPQHF TGTGCCAGCAGCCCGCCTGGGACAGGGAATCAGCCCCAGCATTTT TRBV7-6 . TRBD1 TRBJ1-5
CASSKSGAILYGYTF TGTGCCAGCAGTAAATCAGGGGCGATTCTCTATGGCTACACCTTC TRBV6-5 . . TRBJ1-2
CASSPETRWVTEAFF TGTGCCAGCTCACCCGAGACAAGGTGGGTCACTGAAGCTTTCTTT TRBV18 . . TRBJ1-1
CAWTGLAGDTQYF TGTGCCTGGACGGGACTAGCGGGAGATACGCAGTATTTT TRBV30 . TRBD2 TRBJ2-3
CASRTPGQLLSGNTIYF TGTGCCAGCAGAACCCCGGGACAGTTACTCTCTGGAAACACCATATATTTT TRBV28 . TRBD1 TRBJ1-3
CASSDLQGAGGYTF TGTGCCAGCAGTGACCTACAGGGGGCAGGGGGCTACACCTTC TRBV6-1 . TRBD1 TRBJ1-2
CASRTDGQGKDTQYF TGTGCCAGCAGGACGGACGGACAGGGGAAAGATACGCAGTATTTT TRBV28 . TRBD1 TRBJ2-3
CASSSQGTEQYF TGTGCCAGCAGCTCACAGGGAACCGAGCAGTACTTC TRBV9 . . TRBJ2-7